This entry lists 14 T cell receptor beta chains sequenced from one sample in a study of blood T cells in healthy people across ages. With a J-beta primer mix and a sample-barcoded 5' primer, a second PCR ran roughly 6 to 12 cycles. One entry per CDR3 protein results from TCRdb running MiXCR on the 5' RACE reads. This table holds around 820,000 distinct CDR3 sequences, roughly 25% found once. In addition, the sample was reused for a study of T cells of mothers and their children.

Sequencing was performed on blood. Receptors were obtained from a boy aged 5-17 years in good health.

Written as DNA, the CDR3 is TGTGCCAGCAGCAATGGACCTATGCGACAAGAGACCCAGTACTTC. The encoded protein is CASSNGPMRQETQYF. The chain recombines TRBV7-9 with TRBJ2-5, with D unresolved. V was trimmed by 5 bases and J by 2 bases, leaving 15 bases between them. Germline values: CDR1 SEHNR, CDR2 FQNEAQ (reference sequence). The CDR3 is 15 amino acids.

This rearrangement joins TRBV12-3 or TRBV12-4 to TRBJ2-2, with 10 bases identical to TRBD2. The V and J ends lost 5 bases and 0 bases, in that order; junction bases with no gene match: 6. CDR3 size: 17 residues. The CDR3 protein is CASSTGLAVTNTGELFF. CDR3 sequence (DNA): TGTGCCAGCAGTACCGGACTAGCGGTTACGAACACCGGGGAGCTGTTTTTT.

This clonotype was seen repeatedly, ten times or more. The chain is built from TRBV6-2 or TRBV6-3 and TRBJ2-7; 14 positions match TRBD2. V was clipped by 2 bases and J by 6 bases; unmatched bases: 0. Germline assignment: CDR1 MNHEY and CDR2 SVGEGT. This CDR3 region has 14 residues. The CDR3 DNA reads TGTGCCAGCAGTTACGGACTAGCGGGAGGCGAGCAGTACTTC. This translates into CASSYGLAGGEQYF.

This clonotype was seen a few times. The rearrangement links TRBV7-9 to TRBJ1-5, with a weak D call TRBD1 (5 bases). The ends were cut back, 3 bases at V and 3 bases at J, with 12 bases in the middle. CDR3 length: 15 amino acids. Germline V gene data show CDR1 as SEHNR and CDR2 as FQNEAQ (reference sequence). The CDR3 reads CASSFGDGLNQPQHF. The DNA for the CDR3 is TGTGCCAGCAGCTTCGGGGACGGCCTCAATCAGCCCCAGCATTTT.

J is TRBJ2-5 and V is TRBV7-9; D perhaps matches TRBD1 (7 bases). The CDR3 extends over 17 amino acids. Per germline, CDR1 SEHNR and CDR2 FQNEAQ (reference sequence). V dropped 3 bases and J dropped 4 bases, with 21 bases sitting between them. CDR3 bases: TGTGCCAGCAGCTTGCAGCTGACAGGGCTCGGGGGAGAGACCCAGTACTTC. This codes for CASSLQLTGLGGETQYF.

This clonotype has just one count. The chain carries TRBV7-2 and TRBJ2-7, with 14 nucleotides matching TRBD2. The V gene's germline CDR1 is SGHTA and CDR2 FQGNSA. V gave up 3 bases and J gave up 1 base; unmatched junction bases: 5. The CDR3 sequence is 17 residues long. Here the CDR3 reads CASSFRLAGGQSYEQYF. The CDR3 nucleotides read TGTGCCAGCAGCTTCCGACTAGCGGGAGGGCAATCCTACGAGCAGTACTTC.

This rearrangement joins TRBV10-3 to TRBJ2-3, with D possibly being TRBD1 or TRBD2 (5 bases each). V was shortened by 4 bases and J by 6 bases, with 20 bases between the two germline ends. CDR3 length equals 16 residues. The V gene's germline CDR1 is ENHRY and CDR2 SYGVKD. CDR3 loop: CAISGWGGGEADTQYF. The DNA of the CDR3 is TGTGCCATCAGTGGATGGGGTGGGGGTGAAGCGGATACGCAGTATTTT.

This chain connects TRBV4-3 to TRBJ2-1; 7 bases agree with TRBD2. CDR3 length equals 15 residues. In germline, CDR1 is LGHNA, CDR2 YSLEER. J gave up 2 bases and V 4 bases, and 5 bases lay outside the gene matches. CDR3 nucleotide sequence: TGCGCCAGCAGCCCTGGGACTATCGCCTACAATGAGCAGTTCTTC. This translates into CASSPGTIAYNEQFF.

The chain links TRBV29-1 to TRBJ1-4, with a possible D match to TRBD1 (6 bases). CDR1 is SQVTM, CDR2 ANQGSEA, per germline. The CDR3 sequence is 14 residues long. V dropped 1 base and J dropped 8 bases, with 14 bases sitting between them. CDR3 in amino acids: CSVEVRTEGEKLFF. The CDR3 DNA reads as TGCAGCGTTGAAGTTAGGACAGAGGGCGAAAAACTGTTTTTT.

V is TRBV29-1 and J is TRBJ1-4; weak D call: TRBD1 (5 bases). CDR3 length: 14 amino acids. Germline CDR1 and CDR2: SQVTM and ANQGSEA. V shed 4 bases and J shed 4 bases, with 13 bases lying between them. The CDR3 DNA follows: TGCAGCGTTGGGGGACCGCGGGATAATGAAAAACTGTTTTTT. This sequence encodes CSVGGPRDNEKLFF.

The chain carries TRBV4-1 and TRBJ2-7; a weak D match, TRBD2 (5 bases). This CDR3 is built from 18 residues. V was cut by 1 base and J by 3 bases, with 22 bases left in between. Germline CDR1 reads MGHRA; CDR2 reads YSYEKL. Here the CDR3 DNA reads TGCGCCAGCAGCCAAGGACTACGGGGAGTAAAGAGGGACTACGAGCAGTACTTC. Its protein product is CASSQGLRGVKRDYEQYF.

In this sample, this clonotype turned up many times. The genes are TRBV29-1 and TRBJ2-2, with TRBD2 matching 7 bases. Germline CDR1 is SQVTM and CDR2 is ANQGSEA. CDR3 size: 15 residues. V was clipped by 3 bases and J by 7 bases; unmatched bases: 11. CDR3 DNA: TGCAGCGTTGATTGGGCGGGAGTGGGCGGCGGGGAGCTGTTTTTT. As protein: CSVDWAGVGGGELFF.

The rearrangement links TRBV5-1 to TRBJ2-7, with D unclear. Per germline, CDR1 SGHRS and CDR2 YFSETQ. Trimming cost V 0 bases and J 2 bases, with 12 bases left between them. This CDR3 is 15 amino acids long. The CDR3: CASSLARSPTYEQYF. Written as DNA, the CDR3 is TGCGCCAGCAGCTTGGCCCGGTCCCCCACCTACGAGCAGTACTTC. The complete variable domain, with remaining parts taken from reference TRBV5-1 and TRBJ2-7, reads KAGVTQTPRYLIKTRGQQVTLSCSPISGHRSVSWYQQTPGQGLQFLFEYFSETQRNKGNFPGRFSGRQFSNSRSEMNVSTLELGDSALYLCASSLARSPTYEQYFGPGTRLTVT.

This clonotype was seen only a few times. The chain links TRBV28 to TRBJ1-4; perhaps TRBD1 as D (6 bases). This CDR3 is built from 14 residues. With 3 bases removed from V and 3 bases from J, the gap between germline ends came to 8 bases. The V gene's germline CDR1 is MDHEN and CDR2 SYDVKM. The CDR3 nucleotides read TGTGCCAGCAGTTTGCCAGGGGCTAATGAAAAACTGTTTTTT. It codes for CASSLPGANEKLFF.